This record looks at one T cell receptor (beta chain) sequence and its context. Base qualities are not recorded, but no much larger clone differs from it by a single base. Trimming at the junction amounts to 0 bases on V and 2 bases on J, and the germline ends lie 8 bases apart. For CDR1 and CDR2, the germline V gene lists SGDLS and YYNGEE. Counted from cysteine to phenylalanine, this CDR3 has 14 amino acids. The retained sequence is limited to the CDR3, 42 bases, with the frame set at the first base. This record belongs to a study of T cells after yellow fever vaccination (dated by TCRdb to between 2018 and 2021). About the investigation overall: The SMART-Seq v4 Ultra Low Input RNA kit was used to prepare libraries from fractions with low cell numbers. Bulk PBMC replicates and cell subsets were isolated from blood drawn at multiple timepoints before and after both primary and secondary immunization. Two healthy male donors made up the cohort, one aged 18 to 29 years and the other aged 30 to 40 years. To track T-cell clones before and after primary and booster YFV17D yellow fever vaccination, bulk TCR alpha and beta repertoires were sequenced longitudinally.

Taken with the paper, the label for treatment or condition translates to: live attenuated yellow fever vaccine strain. PBMCs were isolated from peripheral blood using a standard Ficoll-Paque protocol. With anti-CD3 and anti-CD8 staining plus a dextramer loaded with the yellow fever NS4B epitope peptide, the researchers sorted epitope-specific CD8 T cells. TriZol was used to extract RNA from bulk PBMCs, CD4 and CD8 fractions, and dextramer-positive and dextramer-negative fractions. TCR cDNA was made using 5'RACE template switching, a step that added a universal primer site and unique molecular identifiers. Priming of cDNA synthesis was performed from both the TCR alpha and TCR beta constant segments. Two PCR steps were used to amplify libraries, with sample barcodes and sequencing adapters being added in the second step. Sequencing of the libraries was done on either Illumina HiSeq 2500 (2x100 bp) or NovaSeq (2x150 bp). Per the original workflow: Reads were demultiplexed and collapsed into UMI consensus sequences with MIGEC, and V(D)J alignment was performed with MiXCR. Clonotypes responding to the vaccine were identified with edgeR on replicate PBMC samples, with the criteria of FDR below 0.01 and a log2 fold change above 5 up to day 15. Each bulk clonotype was labeled CD4 or CD8 based on which sequenced repertoire, CD4 or CD8, contained the clonotype at higher abundance. NS4B-specific clonotypes were defined as those at least 10-fold enriched in dextramer-positive over dextramer-negative fractions; CD4-biased clonotypes were excluded. The public reads were run again by TCRdb, first through fastp at Q25 and then through MiXCR, and only productive beta chains were kept. Rows matching on CDR3 protein sequence are summarized as one entry with the most common DNA and genes. V and J calls and clone size were set by TCRdb, not the authors. This sample lists roughly 94,000 distinct CDR3 sequences; under 9% were detected once. Together, the top ten hold approximately 15% of the sample.

Beyond this particular receptor, the publication reports: Computational filtering was required because FACS-sorted repertoires could contain abundant contaminating clonotypes from the bulk population. A small share of clonotypes was detected in both CD4 and CD8 compartments, with the overlap likely arising from convergent recombination. The secondary T-cell response was weaker than the primary response but faster, peaking on day 5 instead of day 15. Because the study included only a couple of donors, the extent to which the findings can be generalized is limited. Most clones expanded after primary vaccination were re-detected after the booster (about 96% of CD4 and around 88% of CD8), suggesting broad memory maintenance.

The input for sequencing was CD8+ T cells not binding an NS4B(214-222) dextramer, sorted from PBMCs, taken more than 13 days after the first yellow fever vaccination. This sample's cell subset or site label indicates: NS4B epitope dextramer-negative CD8 T cells. The sequence was obtained from a man younger than 30 who received the YFV17D yellow fever vaccine. The chain links TRBV9 with TRBJ2-5; TRBD1 is a possible D gene, resting on 5 matching bases. The CDR3: CASSVATGQETQYF. The sequenced DNA is TGTGCCAGCAGCGTAGCAACAGGACAAGAGACCCAGTACTTC. Supplemented by the reference TRBV9 and TRBJ2-5 proteins around the CDR3, the complete variable domain is DSGVTQTPKHLITATGQRVTLRCSPRSGDLSVYWYQQSLDQGLQFLIQYYNGEERAKGNILERFSAQQFPDLHSELNLSSLELGDSALYFCASSVATGQETQYFGPGTRLLVL.